The clone carrying this T cell receptor beta chain was found many times. The antigen is not known. With the read ending 3 residues before the CDR3 end, the germline J gene is used to fill in that end. The data stem from a study of T cell clonality in common variable immunodeficiency. Findings of the study overall: CVID subjects had higher TCRbeta clonality than healthy controls, most marked in about a third.

V gave up 6 bases and J gave up 0 bases, with 15 bases separating them. This CDR3 has 16 residues. Germline CDR1 LNHDA, CDR2 SQIVND (reference sequence). Profiled with immunoSEQ multiplex PCR; TCRdb holds only in-frame clones, not every one. The sample shows about 50,000 clones, none of them appearing just once. The sequenced sample consisted of peripheral blood mononuclear cells. The receptor's source is a person aged 18-69 years in good health. The chain is built from TRBV19 and TRBJ2-4, with D tentatively TRBD1 (5 bases). CDR3 region: CASSSPRTPAKNIQYF. CDR3 DNA (partial): TGTGCCAGTAGCTCACCGAGGACACCAGCCAAAAACATT.